This TCR beta chain originates from a study of CD8 T cell repertoires and HIV-1 epitope variants. Study overall: Enriched T cells were co-cultured with equal autologous T cell-negative cells. Study observations and caveats: This assay reports beta chains of antigen-expanded cells, not T cell function.

Profiled with immunoSEQ multiplex PCR; TCRdb holds only in-frame clones, not every one. The sample lists 4,500 to 5,500 clones; about 66% were seen once. Remarks on this clone: Its matching antigen is unknown.

Input material: cultured CD8+ T cells derived from PBMCs. This TCR derives from a male donor with HIV.

The CDR3 DNA follows: TGTGCCAGCAGCTTATTTCTCGTGGACTATGGCTACACCTTC. Translation gives CASSLFLVDYGYTF. The chain links TRBV7-2 to TRBJ1-2; D not certain. The germline V and J ends were trimmed by 2 bases and 3 bases, with 10 bases remaining between them. The CDR3 consists of 14 residues. Germline V CDR1 and CDR2: SGHTA, FQGNSA.